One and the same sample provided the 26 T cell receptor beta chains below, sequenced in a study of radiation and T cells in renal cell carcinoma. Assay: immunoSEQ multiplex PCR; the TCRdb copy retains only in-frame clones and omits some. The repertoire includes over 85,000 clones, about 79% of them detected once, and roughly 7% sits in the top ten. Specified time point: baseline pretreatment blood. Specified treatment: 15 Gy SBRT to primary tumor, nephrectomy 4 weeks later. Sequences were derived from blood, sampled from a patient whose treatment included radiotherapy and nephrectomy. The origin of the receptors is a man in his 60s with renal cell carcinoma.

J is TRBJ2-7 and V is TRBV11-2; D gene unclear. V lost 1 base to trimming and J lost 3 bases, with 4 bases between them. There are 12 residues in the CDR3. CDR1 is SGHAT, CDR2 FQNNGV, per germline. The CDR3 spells CASSLGRYEQYF. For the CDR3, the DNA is TGTGCCAGCAGCTTAGGACGCTACGAGCAGTACTTC. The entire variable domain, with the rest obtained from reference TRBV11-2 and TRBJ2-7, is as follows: EAGVAQSPRYKIIEKRQSVAFWCNPISGHATLYWYQQILGQGPKLLIQFQNNGVVDDSQLPKDRFSAERLKGVDSTLKIQPAKLEDSAVYLCASSLGRYEQYFGPGTRLTVT.

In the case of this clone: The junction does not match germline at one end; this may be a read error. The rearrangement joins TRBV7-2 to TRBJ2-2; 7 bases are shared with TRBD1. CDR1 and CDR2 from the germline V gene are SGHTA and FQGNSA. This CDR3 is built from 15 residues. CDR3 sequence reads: CASSLVTGNAGELFF. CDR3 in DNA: TGTGCCAGCAGCTTAGTGACAGGGAACGCCGGGGAGCTGTTTTTT.

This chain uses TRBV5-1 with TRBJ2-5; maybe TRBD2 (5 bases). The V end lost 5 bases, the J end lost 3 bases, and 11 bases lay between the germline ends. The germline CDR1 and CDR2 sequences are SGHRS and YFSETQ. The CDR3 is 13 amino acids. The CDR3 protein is CASSADWEETQYF. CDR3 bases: TGCGCCAGCAGTGCGGACTGGGAAGAGACCCAGTACTTC.

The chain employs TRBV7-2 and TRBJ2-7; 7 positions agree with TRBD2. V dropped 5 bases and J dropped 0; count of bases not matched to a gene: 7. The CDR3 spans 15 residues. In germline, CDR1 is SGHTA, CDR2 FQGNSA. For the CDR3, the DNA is TGTGCCAGCAGCACCCAAGCGGGGAGCTCCTACGAGCAGTACTTC. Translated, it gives CASSTQAGSSYEQYF.

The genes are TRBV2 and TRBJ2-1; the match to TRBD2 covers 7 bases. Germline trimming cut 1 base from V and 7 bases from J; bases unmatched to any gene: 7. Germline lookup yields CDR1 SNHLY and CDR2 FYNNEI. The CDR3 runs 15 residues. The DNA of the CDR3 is TGTGCCAGCAGTGAAGATGTGGGAGGGCCAAATGAGCAGTTCTTC. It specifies CASSEDVGGPNEQFF. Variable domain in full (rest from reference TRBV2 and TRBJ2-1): EPEVTQTPSHQVTQMGQEVILRCVPISNHLYFYWYRQILGQKVEFLVSFYNNEISEKSEIFDDQFSVERPDGSNFTLKIRSTKLEDSAMYFCASSEDVGGPNEQFFGPGTRLTVL.

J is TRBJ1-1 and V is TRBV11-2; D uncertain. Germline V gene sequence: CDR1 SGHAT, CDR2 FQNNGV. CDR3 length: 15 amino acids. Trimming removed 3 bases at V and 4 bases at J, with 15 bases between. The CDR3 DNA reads TGTGCCAGCAGCTTCCCGGGCCTCACGGGCACTGAAGCTTTCTTT. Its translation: CASSFPGLTGTEAFF.

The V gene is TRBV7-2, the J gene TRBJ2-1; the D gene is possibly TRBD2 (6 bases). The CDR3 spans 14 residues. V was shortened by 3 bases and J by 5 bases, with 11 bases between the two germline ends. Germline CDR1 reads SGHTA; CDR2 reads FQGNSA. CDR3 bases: TGTGCCAGCAGCTTGAGCGGGCCCAACAATGAGCAGTTCTTC. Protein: CASSLSGPNNEQFF.

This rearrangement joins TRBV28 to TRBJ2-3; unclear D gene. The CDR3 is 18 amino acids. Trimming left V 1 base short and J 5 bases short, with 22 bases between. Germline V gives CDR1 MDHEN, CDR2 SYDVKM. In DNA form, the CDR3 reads TGTGCCAGCAGTTTATACGTCCGGGTATACTTGGGCCGAGATACGCAGTATTTT. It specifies CASSLYVRVYLGRDTQYF. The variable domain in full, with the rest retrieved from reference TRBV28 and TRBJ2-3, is DVKVTQSSRYLVKRTGEKVFLECVQDMDHENMFWYRQDPGLGLRLIYFSYDVKMKEKGDIPEGYSVSREKKERFSLILESASTNQTSMYLCASSLYVRVYLGRDTQYFGPGTRLTVL.

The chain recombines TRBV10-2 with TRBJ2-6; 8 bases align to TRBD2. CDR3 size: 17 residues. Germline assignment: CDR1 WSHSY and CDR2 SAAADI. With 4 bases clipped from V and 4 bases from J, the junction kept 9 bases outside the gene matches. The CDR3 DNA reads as TGCGCCAGCAGTGGACTGGGGACTAGGGCCGGGGCCAACGTCCTGACTTTC. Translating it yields CASSGLGTRAGANVLTF.

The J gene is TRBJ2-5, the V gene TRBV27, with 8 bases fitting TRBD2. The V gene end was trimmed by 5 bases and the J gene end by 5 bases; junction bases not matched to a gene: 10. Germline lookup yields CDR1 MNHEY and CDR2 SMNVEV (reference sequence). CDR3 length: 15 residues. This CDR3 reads CASSLLAGRGETQYF. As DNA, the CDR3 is TGTGCCAGCAGTCTCTTAGCGGGGCGAGGGGAGACCCAGTACTTC.

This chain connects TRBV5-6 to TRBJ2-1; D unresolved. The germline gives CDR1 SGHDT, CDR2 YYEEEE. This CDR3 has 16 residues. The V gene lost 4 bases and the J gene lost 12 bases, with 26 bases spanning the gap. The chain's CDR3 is CASSPPDRGETLGQFF. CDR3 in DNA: TGTGCCAGCAGCCCTCCCGACCGAGGCGAGACATTGGGGCAGTTCTTC.

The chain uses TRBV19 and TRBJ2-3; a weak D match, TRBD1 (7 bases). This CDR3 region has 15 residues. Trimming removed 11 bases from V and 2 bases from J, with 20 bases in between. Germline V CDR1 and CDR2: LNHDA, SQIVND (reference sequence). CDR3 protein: CASEGPGGYTDTQYF. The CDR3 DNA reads TGTGCCTCAGAAGGTCCAGGGGGGTACACAGATACGCAGTATTTT. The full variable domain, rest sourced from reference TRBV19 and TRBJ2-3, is DGGITQSPKYLFRKEGQNVTLSCEQNLNHDAMYWYRQDPGQGLRLIYYSQIVNDFQKGDIAEGYSVSREKKESFPLTVTSAQKNPTAFYLCASEGPGGYTDTQYFGPGTRLTVL.

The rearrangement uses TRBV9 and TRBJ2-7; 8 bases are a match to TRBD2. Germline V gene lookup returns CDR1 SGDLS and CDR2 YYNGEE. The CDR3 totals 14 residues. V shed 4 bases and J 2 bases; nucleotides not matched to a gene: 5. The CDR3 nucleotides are TGTGCCAGCAGCCCGTTAGCGGGACCCTACGAGCAGTACTTC. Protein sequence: CASSPLAGPYEQYF.

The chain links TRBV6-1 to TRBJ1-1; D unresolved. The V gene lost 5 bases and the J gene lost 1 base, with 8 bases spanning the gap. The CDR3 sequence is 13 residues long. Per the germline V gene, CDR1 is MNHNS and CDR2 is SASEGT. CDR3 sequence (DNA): TGTGCCAGCAGTCTAAAATCGAACACTGAAGCTTTCTTT. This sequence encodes CASSLKSNTEAFF.

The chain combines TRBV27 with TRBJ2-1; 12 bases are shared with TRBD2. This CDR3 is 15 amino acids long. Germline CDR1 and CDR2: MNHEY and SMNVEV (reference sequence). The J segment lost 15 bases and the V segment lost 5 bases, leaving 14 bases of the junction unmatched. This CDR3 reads CASSALAGGLRRMFF. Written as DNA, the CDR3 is TGTGCCAGCAGTGCACTAGCGGGAGGCCTGCGACGAATGTTCTTC.

The CDR3 sequence is CSVTGKAGLTYEQYF. The CDR3 coding sequence is TGCAGCGTTACAGGGAAGGCGGGATTAACCTACGAGCAGTACTTC. This chain connects TRBV29-1 to TRBJ2-7; D may match TRBD1 or TRBD2 (6 bases each). Looked up from germline, CDR1 is SQVTM and CDR2 is ANQGSEA. The V gene lost 5 bases and the J gene lost 2 bases, with 19 bases spanning the gap. The CDR3 runs 15 residues.

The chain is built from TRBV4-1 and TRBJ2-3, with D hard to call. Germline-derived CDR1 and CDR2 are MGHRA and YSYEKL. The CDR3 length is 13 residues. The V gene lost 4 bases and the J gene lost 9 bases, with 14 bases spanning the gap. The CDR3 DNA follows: TGCGCCAGCAGCCTAGTTTTGTCGGAGACGCAGTATTTT. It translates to CASSLVLSETQYF.

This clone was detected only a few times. CDR3 residues: CATSRASLGELFF. The CDR3 region has the DNA TGTGCCACCAGCCGAGCGAGTTTAGGGGAGCTGTTTTTT. The gene calls are TRBV15 and TRBJ2-2; D is unresolved. Trimming took 5 bases from V and 8 from J, leaving 12 bases between them. Germline-derived CDR1 and CDR2 are LNHNV and YYDKDF (reference sequence). The CDR3 totals 13 residues.

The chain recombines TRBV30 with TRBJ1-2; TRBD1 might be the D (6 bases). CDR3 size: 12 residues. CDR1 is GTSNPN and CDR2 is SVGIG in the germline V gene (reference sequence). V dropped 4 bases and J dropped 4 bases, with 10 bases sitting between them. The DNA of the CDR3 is TGTGCCTGGAAGGGGGGGACCTATGGCTACACCTTC. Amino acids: CAWKGGTYGYTF. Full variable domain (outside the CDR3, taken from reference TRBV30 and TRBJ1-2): SQTIHQWPATLVQPVGSPLSLECTVEGTSNPNLYWYRQAAGRGLQLLFYSVGIGQISSEVPQNLSASRPQDRQFILSSKKLLLSDSGFYLCAWKGGTYGYTFGSGTRLTVV.

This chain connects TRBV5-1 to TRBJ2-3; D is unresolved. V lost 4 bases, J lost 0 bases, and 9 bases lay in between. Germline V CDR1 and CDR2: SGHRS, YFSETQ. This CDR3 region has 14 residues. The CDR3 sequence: CASSLGTSTDTQYF. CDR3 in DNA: TGCGCCAGCAGCCTTGGCACTAGCACAGATACGCAGTATTTT.

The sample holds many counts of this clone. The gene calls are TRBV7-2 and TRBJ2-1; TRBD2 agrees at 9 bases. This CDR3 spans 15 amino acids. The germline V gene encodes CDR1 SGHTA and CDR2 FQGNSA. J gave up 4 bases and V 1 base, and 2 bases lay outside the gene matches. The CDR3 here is CASSLGLAGYNEQFF. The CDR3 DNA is TGTGCCAGCAGCTTAGGGCTAGCGGGATACAATGAGCAGTTCTTC.

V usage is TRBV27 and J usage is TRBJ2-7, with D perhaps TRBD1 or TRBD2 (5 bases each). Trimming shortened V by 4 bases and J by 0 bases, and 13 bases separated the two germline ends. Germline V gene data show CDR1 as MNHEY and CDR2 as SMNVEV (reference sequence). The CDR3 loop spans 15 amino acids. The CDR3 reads CASSWSGTLSYEQYF. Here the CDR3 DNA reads TGTGCCAGCAGTTGGTCGGGGACCCTCTCCTACGAGCAGTACTTC.

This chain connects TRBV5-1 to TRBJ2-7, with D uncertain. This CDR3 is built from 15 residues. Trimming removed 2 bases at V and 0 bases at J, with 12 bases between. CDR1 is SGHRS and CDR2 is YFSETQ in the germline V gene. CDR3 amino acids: CASSFSIQSSYEQYF. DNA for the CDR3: TGCGCCAGCAGCTTCTCCATACAAAGCTCCTACGAGCAGTACTTC.

The CDR3 coding sequence is TGCGCCAGCAGTGCTAGCGGGAGGACAGATACGCAGTATTTT. Residues: CASSASGRTDTQYF. The V gene is TRBV10-1, the J gene TRBJ2-3, with 11 bases lining up with TRBD2. Trimming at V came to 4 bases and at J to 3 bases, leaving 0 bases not matched to a gene. This CDR3 comprises 14 residues. CDR1 is WNHNN and CDR2 is SYGVQD in the germline V gene (reference sequence).

Written as DNA, the CDR3 is TGTGCCTGGAGCTTGGGGGGGTCAGAAAACACCGGGGAGCTGTTTTTT. It encodes CAWSLGGSENTGELFF. The chain uses TRBV30 and TRBJ2-2, with TRBD2 matching 7 bases. The CDR3 runs 16 residues. The V gene's germline CDR1 is GTSNPN and CDR2 SVGIG (reference sequence). Trimming removed 3 bases from V and 2 bases from J; junction bases left unmatched: 9. Using reference TRBV30 and TRBJ2-2 for the parts outside the CDR3, the full variable domain is SQTIHQWPATLVQPVGSPLSLECTVEGTSNPNLYWYRQAAGRGLQLLFYSVGIGQISSEVPQNLSASRPQDRQFILSSKKLLLSDSGFYLCAWSLGGSENTGELFFGEGSRLTVL.

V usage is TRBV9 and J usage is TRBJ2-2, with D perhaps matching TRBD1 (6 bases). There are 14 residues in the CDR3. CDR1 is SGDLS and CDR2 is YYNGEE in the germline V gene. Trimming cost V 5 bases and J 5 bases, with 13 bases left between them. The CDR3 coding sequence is TGTGCCAGCAGGGGTCACAGGGTTACCGGGGAGCTGTTTTTT. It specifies CASRGHRVTGELFF.